A single sample is the source of the 16 T cell receptor beta chains below, sequenced in a study of identifying expanded T cells in peripheral blood. Sequencing used immunoSEQ multiplex PCR; TCRdb keeps in-frame clones, though not all of them. This table holds tens of thousands of clones, 88% found once. Sequencing used blood. Receptors were obtained from a person aged 18-70 years in good health.

This clone has only one observation. This sequence joins TRBV18 and TRBJ1-2, with 7 bases lining up with TRBD1. The CDR3 has 13 residues. Trimming took 4 bases from V and 7 from J; bases not matched to a gene: 6. CDR1 and CDR2 (germline): KGHSH, LQKENI. The CDR3 here is CASSRSDRAGYTF. As DNA, the CDR3 is TGTGCCAGCTCACGCTCAGACAGGGCTGGCTACACCTTC.

This rearrangement joins TRBV4-1 to TRBJ2-1, with a possible D match to TRBD1 (6 bases). Germline CDR1 is MGHRA and CDR2 is YSYEKL. This CDR3 is 16 amino acids long. V lost 1 base and J 5 bases, leaving 15 bases between the germline ends. The chain's CDR3 is CASSQGWSQGNNEQFF. The CDR3 DNA follows: TGCGCCAGCAGCCAAGGATGGTCGCAGGGGAACAATGAGCAGTTCTTC.

The rearrangement links TRBV19 to TRBJ1-5; TRBD1 is a possible D gene (5 bases). This CDR3 has 14 residues. CDR1 is LNHDA, CDR2 SQIVND, per germline (reference sequence). Trimming shortened V by 8 bases and J by 5 bases, and 16 bases separated the two germline ends. The CDR3 reads CASGRSQGDQPQHF. The CDR3 coding sequence is TGTGCCAGTGGTAGGAGCCAGGGAGATCAGCCCCAGCATTTT.

This clone was recorded once. The rearrangement joins TRBV5-1 to TRBJ2-7; perhaps TRBD2 as D (5 bases). V lost 7 bases to trimming and J lost 2 bases, with 16 bases between them. Per the germline V gene, CDR1 is SGHRS and CDR2 is YFSETQ. This CDR3 has 14 amino acids. The CDR3 DNA reads as TGCGCCAGCGGTGGCGCGGGCGCGACCTACGAGCAGTACTTC. Its protein product is CASGGAGATYEQYF.

The chain links TRBV7-7 to TRBJ2-2, with a weak D call TRBD1 (6 bases). V lost 4 bases and J lost 0, with 9 bases in between. Looked up from germline, CDR1 is SSHAT and CDR2 is FNYEAQ (reference sequence). This CDR3 has 15 amino acids. The CDR3 protein is CASSYGTSNTGELFF. CDR3 nucleotides: TGTGCCAGCAGCTACGGGACATCGAACACCGGGGAGCTGTTTTTT.

The gene calls are TRBV10-3 and TRBJ1-2, with TRBD1 identical over 8 bases. Looked up from germline, CDR1 is ENHRY and CDR2 is SYGVKD. This CDR3 spans 18 amino acids. V shed 2 bases and J 4 bases; nucleotides not matched to a gene: 15. The CDR3 DNA reads TGTGCCATCAGTGAGATGCAAGGAGGGACAGGCGATGTCTATGGCTACACCTTC. Encoded protein: CAISEMQGGTGDVYGYTF.

This chain joins TRBV7-8 and TRBJ1-2; no reliable D call. V was trimmed by 6 bases and J by 5 bases, leaving 16 bases between them. The CDR3 consists of 14 residues. Germline-derived CDR1 and CDR2 are SGHVS and FQNEAQ. In DNA, the CDR3 is TGTGCCAGCAGAGGTCAGTCGGCCTCTTATGGCTACACCTTC. It codes for CASRGQSASYGYTF. Looking up the rest from reference TRBV7-8 and TRBJ1-2 gives the full variable domain: GAGVSQSPRYKVAKRGQDVALRCDPISGHVSLFWYQQALGQGPEFLTYFQNEAQLDKSGLPSDRFFAERPEGSVSTLKIQRTQQEDSAVYLCASRGQSASYGYTFGSGTRLTVV.

The chain recombines TRBV7-9 with TRBJ2-1; 8 positions agree with TRBD2. Germline V gene lookup returns CDR1 SEHNR and CDR2 FQNEAQ (reference sequence). The CDR3 length is 14 residues. V shed 7 bases and J 9 bases; nucleotides not matched to a gene: 11. The CDR3 is CASTSFGRASEQFF. The CDR3 nucleotides are TGTGCCAGCACCTCTTTCGGGAGGGCCAGTGAGCAGTTCTTC.

In its sample, this clone was seen a few times. V is TRBV27 and J is TRBJ1-3; a weak D match, TRBD1 (5 bases). V was cut by 5 bases and J by 2 bases, with 13 bases left in between. From germline, CDR1 is MNHEY and CDR2 SMNVEV (reference sequence). CDR3 length: 15 residues. CDR3 in amino acids: CASSHTGEAGNTIYF. CDR3 DNA: TGTGCCAGCAGTCATACGGGGGAAGCTGGAAACACCATATATTTT.

The chain uses TRBV11-2 and TRBJ2-7, with D uncertain. The CDR3 has 12 residues. Deletions cut 5 bases from V and 5 bases from J, with 10 bases between. Germline loops: CDR1 SGHAT, CDR2 FQNNGV. The CDR3: CASSLAQNEQYF. The CDR3 DNA sequence: TGTGCCAGCAGCCTCGCGCAGAACGAGCAGTACTTC.

The chain carries TRBV6-5 and TRBJ1-2; tentatively, D is TRBD1 (5 bases). The V end lost 7 bases, the J end lost 8 bases, and 20 bases lay between the germline ends. Germline loops: CDR1 MNHEY, CDR2 SVGAGI. CDR3 length equals 14 residues. CDR3 amino acids: CASTAPPGREGYTF. The CDR3 bases are TGTGCCAGCACCGCTCCACCGGGACGGGAGGGCTACACCTTC.

The V and J genes are TRBV6-6 and TRBJ1-2; unclear D gene. The CDR3 has 15 residues. V shed 4 bases and J shed 0 bases, with 12 bases lying between them. Looked up from germline, CDR1 is MNHNY and CDR2 is SVGAGI (reference sequence). CDR3 DNA sequence: TGTGCCAGCAGTTCTCGACGAACCTCTAACTATGGCTACACCTTC. It yields the protein CASSSRRTSNYGYTF.

V is TRBV5-1 and J is TRBJ2-1, with no clear D. CDR1 and CDR2 from the germline V gene are SGHRS and YFSETQ. The CDR3 is 15 residues long. Trimming stripped 4 bases from V and 0 bases from J, with 11 bases between. CDR3 residues: CASSPRRSSYNEQFF. CDR3 sequence (DNA): TGCGCCAGCAGCCCGAGGCGGAGCTCCTACAATGAGCAGTTCTTC. Combining the CDR3 with reference TRBV5-1 and TRBJ2-1 gives the whole variable domain KAGVTQTPRYLIKTRGQQVTLSCSPISGHRSVSWYQQTPGQGLQFLFEYFSETQRNKGNFPGRFSGRQFSNSRSEMNVSTLELGDSALYLCASSPRRSSYNEQFFGPGTRLTVL.

J is TRBJ1-2 and V is TRBV27; perhaps TRBD1 as D (6 bases). There are 13 residues in the CDR3. The ends were cut back, 0 bases at V and 5 bases at J, with 7 bases in the middle. Germline loops: CDR1 MNHEY, CDR2 SMNVEV (reference sequence). In nucleotides, the CDR3 is TGTGCCAGCAGTTTATCCGGGACATATGGCTACACCTTC. As protein: CASSLSGTYGYTF.

This chain uses TRBV6-1 with TRBJ1-5; unclear D gene. CDR1 is MNHNS and CDR2 is SASEGT in the germline V gene. This CDR3 is built from 17 residues. V lost 2 bases and J lost 3, with 17 bases in between. Written as DNA, the CDR3 is TGTGCCAGCAGTGAACGTGTAAGGGCAGGCTCCAATCAGCCCCAGCATTTT. Its protein is CASSERVRAGSNQPQHF.

This clone was observed a few times. The chain couples TRBV7-3 to TRBJ1-6; D is unresolved. V lost 5 bases and J lost 6, with 8 bases in between. This CDR3 is built from 13 residues. CDR1 is SGHTA, CDR2 FQGTGA, per germline. Here the CDR3 reads CASSQSANSPLHF. As DNA, the CDR3 is TGTGCCAGCAGCCAATCGGCTAATTCACCCCTCCACTTT.